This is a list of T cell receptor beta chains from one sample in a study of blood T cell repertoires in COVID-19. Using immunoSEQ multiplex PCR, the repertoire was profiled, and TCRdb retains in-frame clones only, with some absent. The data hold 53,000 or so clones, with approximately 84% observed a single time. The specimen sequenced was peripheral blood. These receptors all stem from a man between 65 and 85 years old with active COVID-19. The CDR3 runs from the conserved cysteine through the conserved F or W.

cdr3_aa: CASVQGTGNTIYF
v_call: TRBV19
j_call: TRBJ1-3

cdr3_aa: CSASKAGVGGNEQFF
v_call: TRBV20-1
j_call: TRBJ2-1

cdr3_aa: CASSQRGTGTYNEQFF
v_call: TRBV4-2
j_call: TRBJ2-1

cdr3_aa: CASRQGLAGGGEQFF
v_call: TRBV6-6
j_call: TRBJ2-1

cdr3_aa: CASSRLGLVDTGELFF
v_call: TRBV4-1
j_call: TRBJ2-2

cdr3_aa: CATSPTGITSYEQYF
v_call: TRBV15
j_call: TRBJ2-7

cdr3_aa: CSVFTGLSYEQYF
v_call: TRBV29-1
j_call: TRBJ2-7

cdr3_aa: CASSIVPPLAGGPSGELFF
v_call: TRBV19
j_call: TRBJ2-2

cdr3_aa: CASSLWGGANEKLFF
v_call: TRBV5-1
j_call: TRBJ1-4

cdr3_aa: CASSGLTGIDEQFF
v_call: TRBV2
j_call: TRBJ2-1

cdr3_aa: CASKEGYFNNSPLHF
v_call: TRBV27
j_call: TRBJ1-6

cdr3_aa: CAIRRGVSFGELFF
v_call: TRBV10-3
j_call: TRBJ2-2

cdr3_aa: CATSDLQSRTGGNTGELFF
v_call: TRBV24-1
j_call: TRBJ2-2

cdr3_aa: CASSRDRANEQFF
v_call: TRBV4-2
j_call: TRBJ2-1

cdr3_aa: CASSSRWREADTQYF
v_call: TRBV3-1/TRBV3-2
j_call: TRBJ2-3

cdr3_aa: CASSLSGSSYEQYF
v_call: TRBV3-1/TRBV3-2
j_call: TRBJ2-7

cdr3_aa: CASTGQRGSYEQYF
v_call: TRBV6-5
j_call: TRBJ2-7

cdr3_aa: CSVEGQGYEQYF
v_call: TRBV29-1
j_call: TRBJ2-7

cdr3_aa: CASSLGENQPQHF
v_call: TRBV5-5
j_call: TRBJ1-5

cdr3_aa: CASSSPGQAYEQYF
v_call: TRBV7-2
j_call: TRBJ2-7

cdr3_aa: CASSERRGRAFF
v_call: TRBV25-1
j_call: TRBJ1-1

cdr3_aa: CASSQEASGSPGELFF
v_call: TRBV4-3
j_call: TRBJ2-2

cdr3_aa: CASSITRGGEQYF
v_call: TRBV6-2/TRBV6-3
j_call: TRBJ2-7

cdr3_aa: CASSQGGGYTF
v_call: TRBV7-2
j_call: TRBJ1-2

cdr3_aa: CASSVREGSTDTQYF
v_call: TRBV9
j_call: TRBJ2-3

cdr3_aa: CAWSVPGGYGYTF
v_call: TRBV30
j_call: TRBJ1-2

cdr3_aa: CASSLTGGDTQYF
v_call: TRBV7-2
j_call: TRBJ2-3

cdr3_aa: CASSLSTGGGNTIYF
v_call: TRBV11-2
j_call: TRBJ1-3

cdr3_aa: CASRPGGTNEKLFF
v_call: TRBV7-2
j_call: TRBJ1-4

cdr3_aa: CASSDPRQGSTEAFF
v_call: TRBV25-1
j_call: TRBJ1-1

cdr3_aa: CASSPTYTEAFF
v_call: TRBV6-2/TRBV6-3
j_call: TRBJ1-1

cdr3_aa: CASSDPSGRNTGELFF
v_call: TRBV2
j_call: TRBJ2-2

cdr3_aa: CASSIDPRGGTGELFF
v_call: TRBV19
j_call: TRBJ2-2

cdr3_aa: CATSDLDRGEETQYF
v_call: TRBV24-1
j_call: TRBJ2-5

cdr3_aa: CASSYRREGAGEQFF
v_call: TRBV6-2/TRBV6-3
j_call: TRBJ2-1

cdr3_aa: CASSPVRRVVNEQFF
v_call: TRBV9
j_call: TRBJ2-1

cdr3_aa: CASGLVTGSQPQHF
v_call: TRBV12-5
j_call: TRBJ1-5